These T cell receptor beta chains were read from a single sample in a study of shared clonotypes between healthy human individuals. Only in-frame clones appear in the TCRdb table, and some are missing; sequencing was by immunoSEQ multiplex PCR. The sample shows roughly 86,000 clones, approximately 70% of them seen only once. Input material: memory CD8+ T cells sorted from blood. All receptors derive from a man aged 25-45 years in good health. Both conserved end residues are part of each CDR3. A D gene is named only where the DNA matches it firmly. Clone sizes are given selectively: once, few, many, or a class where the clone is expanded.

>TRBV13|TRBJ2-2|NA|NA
CASSFSSSSTGELFF
TGTGCCAGCAGCTTCAGCAGCTCGAGCACCGGGGAGCTGTTTTTT
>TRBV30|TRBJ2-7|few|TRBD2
CAWKRLAGENAYEQYF
TGTGCCTGGAAGAGGCTAGCGGGAGAAAATGCCTACGAGCAGTACTTC
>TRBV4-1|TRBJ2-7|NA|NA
CASSQAGNPSYEQYF
TGCGCCAGCAGCCAAGCAGGGAACCCCTCCTACGAGCAGTACTTC
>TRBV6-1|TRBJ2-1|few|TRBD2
CASSVSTSGSIDEQFF
TGTGCCAGCAGTGTCTCGACTAGCGGGAGTATAGATGAGCAGTTCTTC
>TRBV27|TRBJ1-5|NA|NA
CASSLSWGDSNQPQHF
TGTGCCAGCAGTTTATCATGGGGGGATAGCAATCAGCCCCAGCATTTT
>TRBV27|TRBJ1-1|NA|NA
CASSPHLNTEAFF
TGTGCCAGCAGTCCCCACCTGAACACTGAAGCTTTCTTT
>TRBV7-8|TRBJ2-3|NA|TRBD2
CASSPLIGRAPTRDTQYF
TGTGCCAGCAGCCCTCTTATCGGGAGGGCCCCTACTCGGGATACGCAGTATTTT
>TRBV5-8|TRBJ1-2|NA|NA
CASSLVSDSGYTF
TGTGCCAGCAGCTTGGTGTCGGACTCGGGCTACACCTTC
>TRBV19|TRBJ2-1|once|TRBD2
CASSLTSGSSAGNEQFF
TGTGCCAGTAGTCTCACTAGCGGGAGCTCGGCCGGTAATGAGCAGTTCTTC
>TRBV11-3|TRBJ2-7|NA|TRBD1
CASSSRDRAYEQYF
TGTGCCAGCAGTTCCCGGGACAGGGCCTACGAGCAGTACTTC
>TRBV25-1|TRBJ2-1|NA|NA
CASSDERGENEQFF
TGTGCCAGCAGTGACGAAAGGGGAGAGAATGAGCAGTTCTTC
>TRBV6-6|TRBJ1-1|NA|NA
CASSYALEDTEAFF
TGTGCCAGCAGTTACGCGCTGGAGGATACTGAAGCTTTCTTT
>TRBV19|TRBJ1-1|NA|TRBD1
CASSVQGGSTEAFF
TGTGCCAGTAGTGTACAGGGGGGGTCAACTGAAGCTTTCTTT
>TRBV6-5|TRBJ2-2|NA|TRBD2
CASSFAGTSGTGELFF
TGTGCCAGCAGTTTTGCCGGGACTAGCGGCACCGGGGAGCTGTTTTTT
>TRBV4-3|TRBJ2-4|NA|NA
CASSQDSRLAKNIQYF
TGCGCCAGCAGCCAAGATTCCCGATTAGCCAAAAACATTCAGTACTTC
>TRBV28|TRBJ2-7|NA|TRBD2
CASSEGRAYEQYF
TGTGCCAGCAGTGAAGGGAGGGCCTACGAGCAGTACTTC
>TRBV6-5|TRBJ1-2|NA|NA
CASSPWVGYGYTF
TGTGCCAGCAGTCCTTGGGTGGGCTATGGCTACACCTTC
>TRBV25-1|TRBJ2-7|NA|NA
CASSDAARGDEQYF
TGTGCCAGCAGTGATGCAGCCAGGGGCGACGAGCAGTACTTC
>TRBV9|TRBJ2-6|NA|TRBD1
CASSHRAGTGVGGANVLTF
TGTGCCAGCAGCCATAGAGCCGGGACAGGGGTCGGTGGGGCCAACGTCCTGACTTTC
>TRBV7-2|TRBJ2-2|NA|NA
CASSLSGANTGELFF
TGTGCCAGCAGCTTAAGCGGAGCGAACACCGGGGAGCTGTTTTTT
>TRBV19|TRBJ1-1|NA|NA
CASSIAGGTEAFF
TGTGCCAGTAGTATAGCCGGTGGGACTGAAGCTTTCTTT
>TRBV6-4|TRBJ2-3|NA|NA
CASSDVDSTDTQYF
TGTGCCAGCAGTGACGTGGACAGCACAGATACGCAGTATTTT
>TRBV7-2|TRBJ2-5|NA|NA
CASSPIGVGRLLQETQYF
TGTGCCAGCAGCCCCATTGGGGTTGGCAGACTACTTCAAGAGACCCAGTACTTC